These T cell receptor beta chains were read from a single sample in a study of CD8+CD57+ T cells in acquired aplastic anemia. Each CDR3 protein is one row after TCRdb ran MiXCR on the reads. The sample shows 100,000 to 150,000 distinct CDR3 sequences, 41% of them seen only once. Sequencing was done on a sample of sorted CD4+, CD8+, or CD8+CD57+ T cells (not recorded which) from PBMCs. These receptors were collected from a human donor in good health, serving as a control. The CDR3 runs from the conserved cysteine through the conserved F or W.

>15|TRBV5-4|TRBJ2-5
CASSRASGNQETQYF
>19|TRBV12-3/TRBV12-4|TRBJ2-3
CASKSPRGLAGDRTDTQYF
>14|TRBV20-1|TRBJ1-2
CSARVQGTNYGYTF
>19|TRBV4-2|TRBJ1-5
CASSQGRHPPPCSNQPQHF
>15|TRBV10-3|TRBJ2-3
CAISPTGGWTDTQYF
>15|TRBV10-3|TRBJ1-1
CAIGADSVADTEAFF
>15|TRBV7-9|TRBJ1-1
CASSSGQGMNTEAFF
>15|TRBV20-1|TRBJ2-7
CSATLAGGLSYEQYF
>15|TRBV6-1|TRBJ2-2
CASSERTGGNGELFF
>14|TRBV10-1|TRBJ2-5
CASSHTGGQETQYF
>14|TRBV10-3|TRBJ1-2
CAIRQGASYSGYTF
>12|TRBV20-1|TRBJ1-1
CSATGTDTEAFF
>15|TRBV7-2|TRBJ2-7
CASSLGGTSVYEQYF
>13|TRBV2|TRBJ1-1
CASRGQPNTGAFF
>13|TRBV5-8|TRBJ1-5
CASSLQGNQPQHF
>16|TRBV20-1|TRBJ2-3
CSARRLAGNTADTQYF
>15|TRBV7-2|TRBJ1-3
CASSLTPEVGNTIYF
>14|TRBV27|TRBJ2-3
CASSLTGTPDTQYF
>15|TRBV15|TRBJ2-3
CATSKNRAGTDTQYF
>12|TRBV20-1|TRBJ1-4
CSASTANEKLFF
>15|TRBV20-1|TRBJ1-6
CSAGRSSSYNSPLHF
>16|TRBV5-4|TRBJ1-6
CASSSLNQGEDSPLHF
>19|TRBV14|TRBJ2-1
CASSQAGTSGRATYNEQFF
>15|TRBV15|TRBJ1-2
CATSRGTAANYGYTF
>14|TRBV11-2|TRBJ1-2
CAGSPSGNRRGYTF
>15|TRBV28|TRBJ1-2
CASSPRGGRVSGYTF
>10|TRBV7-9|TRBJ2-3
CAAGTDTQYF